The entry that follows covers one T cell receptor beta chain sequence. The sample originates from a study of CD8 T cells in Susac syndrome. cDNA came from about 0.46 to 1 ug RNA primed by random hexamers. One entry per CDR3 protein, called by TCRdb with MiXCR from the immunoSEQ multiplex PCR reads. In the table there are about 140,000 distinct CDR3 sequences, roughly 95% of which are singletons. Germline CDR1 and CDR2: LNHNV and YYDKDF (reference sequence). This CDR3 contains 14 residues. Trimming removed 0 bases from V and 8 bases from J, with 13 bases in between. Sequencing targeted TCR beta in blood CD8+ and CD4+ T cells. TEMRA cells underwent FACS enrichment and CD8+ and CD4+ T cells underwent negative isolation.

The sequence was obtained from a human donor with multiple sclerosis. The rearrangement uses TRBV15 and TRBJ1-2, with a tentative D call TRBD1 (6 bases). The sequenced sample was CD4+ T cells from PBMCs. CDR3 bases: TGTGCCACCAGCAGAGATAACAGGGCGCCCGGCTACACCTTC. This codes for CATSRDNRAPGYTF.